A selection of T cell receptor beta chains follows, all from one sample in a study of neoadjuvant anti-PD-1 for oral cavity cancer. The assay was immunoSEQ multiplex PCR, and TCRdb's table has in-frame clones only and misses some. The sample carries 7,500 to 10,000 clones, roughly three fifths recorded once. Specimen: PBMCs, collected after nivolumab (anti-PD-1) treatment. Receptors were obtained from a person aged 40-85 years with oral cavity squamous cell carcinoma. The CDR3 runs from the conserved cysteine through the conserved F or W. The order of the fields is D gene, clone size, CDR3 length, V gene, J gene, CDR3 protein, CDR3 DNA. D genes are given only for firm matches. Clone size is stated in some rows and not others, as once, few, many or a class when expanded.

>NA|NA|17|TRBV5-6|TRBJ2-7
CASSLIGTYTFPDEQYF
TGTGCCAGCAGCTTAATTGGCACATACACCTTCCCTGACGAGCAGTACTTC
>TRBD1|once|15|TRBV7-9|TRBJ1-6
CASSLTGQGNSPLHF
TGTGCCAGCAGCTTAACCGGACAGGGCAATTCACCCCTCCACTTT
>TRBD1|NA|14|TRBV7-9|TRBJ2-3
CASSLQGAADTQYF
TGTGCCAGCAGCTTGCAGGGGGCAGCAGATACGCAGTATTTT
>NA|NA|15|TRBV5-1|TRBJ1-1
CASSQSGIMNTEAFF
TGCGCCAGCAGCCAATCAGGGATTATGAACACTGAAGCTTTCTTT
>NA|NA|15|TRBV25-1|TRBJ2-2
CASSDRVYGTGELFF
TGTGCCAGCAGTGACAGGGTTTACGGCACCGGGGAGCTGTTTTTT
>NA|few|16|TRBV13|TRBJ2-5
CASSSGRRAGRETQYF
TGTGCCAGCAGCTCTGGGAGGAGGGCCGGGCGAGAGACCCAGTACTTC
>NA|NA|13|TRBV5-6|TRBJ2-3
CASSLGFEFTQYF
TGTGCCAGCAGCTTAGGTTTCGAGTTCACGCAGTATTTT
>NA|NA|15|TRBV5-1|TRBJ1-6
CASSQDSSYNSPLHF
TGCGCCAGCAGCCAAGACAGCTCCTATAATTCACCCCTCCACTTT
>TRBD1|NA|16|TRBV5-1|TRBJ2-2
CASSSPGQGTPGELFF
TGCGCCAGCAGCTCGCCGGGACAGGGGACCCCCGGGGAGCTGTTTTTT
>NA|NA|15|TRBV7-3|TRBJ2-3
CASSYRMGATDTQYF
TGTGCCAGCAGCTACCGAATGGGGGCCACAGATACGCAGTATTTT
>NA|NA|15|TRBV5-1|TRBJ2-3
CASSSDGRRTDTQYF
TGCGCCAGCAGCTCCGACGGCAGGCGCACAGATACGCAGTATTTT
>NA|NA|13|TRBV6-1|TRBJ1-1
CASSDGQYTEAFF
TGTGCCAGCAGTGACGGCCAATACACTGAAGCTTTCTTT
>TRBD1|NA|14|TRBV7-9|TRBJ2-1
CASSRGIGGDEQFF
TGTGCCAGCAGCCGAGGGATAGGGGGCGATGAGCAGTTCTTC
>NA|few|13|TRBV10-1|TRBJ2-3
CASSGGNVNTQYF
TGCGCCAGCAGTGGGGGGAACGTGAATACGCAGTATTTT
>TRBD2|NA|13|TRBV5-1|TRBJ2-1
CASSSQWGGEQFF
TGCGCCAGCAGCTCGCAATGGGGGGGTGAGCAGTTCTTC
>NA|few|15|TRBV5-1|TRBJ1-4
CASSSSPADGGKLFF
TGCGCCAGCAGCTCATCTCCTGCGGACGGAGGGAAACTGTTTTTT
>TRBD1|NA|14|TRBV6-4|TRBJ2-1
CASGRTGGINEQFF
TGTGCCAGCGGGAGGACAGGGGGAATCAATGAGCAGTTCTTC
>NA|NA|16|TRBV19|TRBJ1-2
CASSTETWTAKDGYTF
TGTGCCAGTAGTACAGAGACATGGACAGCTAAAGATGGCTACACCTTC
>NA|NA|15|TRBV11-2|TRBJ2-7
CASSPLAIGFSEQYF
TGTGCCAGCAGCCCTTTAGCGATTGGGTTTAGTGAGCAGTACTTC
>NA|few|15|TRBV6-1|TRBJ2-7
CASSVAQASSYEQYF
TGTGCCAGCAGTGTAGCACAGGCTTCCTCCTACGAGCAGTACTTC
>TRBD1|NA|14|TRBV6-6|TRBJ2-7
CASSWDRVSYEQYF
TGTGCCAGCAGTTGGGACAGGGTCTCCTACGAGCAGTACTTC
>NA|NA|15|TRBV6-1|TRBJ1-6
CASSEAQGYNSPLHF
TGTGCCAGCAGTGAAGCACAGGGCTATAATTCACCCCTCCACTTT
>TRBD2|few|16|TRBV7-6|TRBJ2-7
CASTGLAGGRSYEQYF
TGTGCCAGCACTGGACTAGCGGGGGGGAGGTCCTACGAGCAGTACTTC
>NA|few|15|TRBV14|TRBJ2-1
CASSQAGAANNEQFF
TGTGCCAGCAGCCAAGCGGGGGCGGCTAACAATGAGCAGTTCTTC
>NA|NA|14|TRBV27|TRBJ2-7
CASSLGPGTQEQYF
TGTGCCAGCAGTTTAGGACCCGGGACACAGGAGCAGTACTTC
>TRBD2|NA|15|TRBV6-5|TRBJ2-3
CASIQPGLAGGTQYF
TGTGCCAGCATTCAACCGGGACTAGCGGGAGGTACGCAGTATTTT
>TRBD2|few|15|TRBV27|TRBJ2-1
CASSPPPAGVREQFF
TGTGCCAGCAGTCCCCCTCCAGCGGGGGTCAGGGAGCAGTTCTTC
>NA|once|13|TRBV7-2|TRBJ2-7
CASSLRTVNEQYF
TGTGCCAGCAGCTTAAGAACAGTTAACGAGCAGTACTTC
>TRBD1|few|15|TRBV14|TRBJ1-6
CASSRTGGGNSPLHF
TGTGCCAGCAGCCGCACAGGGGGCGGGAATTCACCCCTCCACTTT
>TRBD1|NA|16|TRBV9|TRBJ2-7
CASSPGTGGEFYEQYF
TGTGCCAGCAGCCCAGGGACAGGGGGGGAGTTCTACGAGCAGTACTTC
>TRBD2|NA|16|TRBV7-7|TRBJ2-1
CASSLETSGAYNEQFF
TGTGCTAGCAGCTTAGAGACTAGCGGTGCCTACAATGAGCAGTTCTTC
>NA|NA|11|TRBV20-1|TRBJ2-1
CSASGTNEQFF
TGCAGTGCTAGCGGGACCAATGAGCAGTTCTTC
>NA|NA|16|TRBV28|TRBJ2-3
CASSPLRGASTDTQYF
TGTGCCAGCAGTCCCTTGAGGGGGGCTAGCACAGATACGCAGTATTTT
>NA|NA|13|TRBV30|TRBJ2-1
CAWSFSSDNEQFF
TGTGCCTGGAGTTTTTCCTCCGACAATGAGCAGTTCTTC
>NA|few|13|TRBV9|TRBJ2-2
CASSVERTGELFF
TGTGCCAGCAGCGTAGAACGGACCGGGGAGCTGTTTTTT
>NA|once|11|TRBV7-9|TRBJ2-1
CASSDDRQGFF
TGTGCCAGCAGCGACGACAGGCAGGGGTTCTTC